These 19 T cell receptor beta chains were all obtained from the same sample, sequenced in a study of neurological immune-mediated disorders. TCRdb ran MiXCR on the 5' RACE reads and lists one entry per CDR3 protein. The sample carries roughly 41,000 distinct CDR3 sequences, 11% recorded once. Time point denoted: technical triplicate 1. The material sequenced was PBMCs. The receptors were sampled from a man between 60 and 75 years old with HTLV-1-associated myelopathy (HAM/TSP).

This clonotype was recorded many times. This chain links TRBV20-1 with TRBJ2-5; TRBD2 agrees at 10 bases. CDR1 is DFQATT, CDR2 SNEGSKA, per germline (reference sequence). The V and J ends lost 3 bases and 5 bases, in that order; junction bases with no gene match: 6. This CDR3 spans 14 amino acids. CDR3 residues: CSASLAGARETQYF. The CDR3 region has the DNA TGCAGTGCTAGTCTAGCGGGAGCCAGGGAGACCCAGTACTTC.

This clonotype was detected ten times or more. CDR3 amino acids: CSVERGSADTQYF. DNA of the CDR3: TGCAGCGTGGAGCGGGGTAGCGCAGATACGCAGTATTTT. V usage is TRBV29-1 and J usage is TRBJ2-3; TRBD2 matches at 7 bases. Germline V CDR1 and CDR2: SQVTM, ANQGSEA. V dropped 6 bases and J dropped 4; count of bases not matched to a gene: 7. The CDR3 has 13 residues.

In its sample, this clonotype was seen many times. The chain combines TRBV20-1 with TRBJ1-1; D is perhaps TRBD1 (5 bases). The CDR3 runs 12 residues. CDR1 is DFQATT and CDR2 is SNEGSKA in the germline V gene (reference sequence). V dropped 7 bases and J dropped 4 bases, with 13 bases sitting between them. The CDR3 bases are TGCAGTGTGAAGGGGACGGGCACTGAAGCTTTCTTT. Its translation: CSVKGTGTEAFF.

This clonotype was seen many times. V gene TRBV4-1 combines with J gene TRBJ2-1; TRBD2 agrees at 11 bases. Germline trimming cut 5 bases from V and 4 bases from J; bases unmatched to any gene: 4. The CDR3 has 15 residues. Per the germline V gene, CDR1 is MGHRA and CDR2 is YSYEKL. The DNA of the CDR3 is TGCGCCAGCAGCTATACTAGCGGGAGATACAATGAGCAGTTCTTC. Its protein product is CASSYTSGRYNEQFF.

In regard to this clonotype: A much larger clone differs from this one at a single base, so this may be a read error. The V gene is TRBV11-3, the J gene TRBJ2-2; D might be TRBD2 (6 bases). Per the germline V gene, CDR1 is SGHNT and CDR2 is YENEEA. V lost 5 bases, J lost 7 bases, and 8 bases lay in between. The CDR3 sequence is 12 residues long. The CDR3 DNA reads TGTGCCAGCAGCCAGCGGGTCGGGGAGCTGTTTTTT. Protein sequence: CASSQRVGELFF.

This clonotype was detected ten times or more. This chain uses TRBV19 with TRBJ2-5; no clear D gene. Trimming left V 6 bases short and J 5 bases short, with 19 bases between. The CDR3 length is 15 residues. Germline V gene sequence: CDR1 LNHDA, CDR2 SQIVND (reference sequence). DNA of the CDR3: TGTGCCAGTAGCAATACGGACCGCATAGGGGAGACCCAGTACTTC. Translation gives CASSNTDRIGETQYF.

This clonotype was observed at least ten times. CDR3: CASSLGLAGGPPGALSTQYF. The CDR3 DNA reads TGTGCCAGCAGCCTAGGACTAGCGGGAGGGCCGCCGGGTGCACTTTCTACGCAGTATTTT. V and J are TRBV28 and TRBJ2-3, with 15 bases identical to TRBD2. The ends lost 6 bases at V and 8 bases at J; junction bases unmatched: 21. CDR3 length equals 20 residues. CDR1 is MDHEN, CDR2 SYDVKM, per germline.

This clonotype occurred many times. The rearrangement uses TRBV14 and TRBJ2-1, with D possibly TRBD1 on 5 matching bases. The CDR3 is 16 amino acids. Germline V gene sequence: CDR1 SGHDN, CDR2 FVKESK. The V end lost 1 base, the J end lost 5 bases, and 15 bases lay between the germline ends. CDR3 bases: TGTGCCAGCAGCCAAGCCACCAGGGCTCAGAACAATGAGCAGTTCTTC. It specifies CASSQATRAQNNEQFF.

This clonotype has ten or more counts. This chain connects TRBV24-1 to TRBJ2-5; 7 bases line up with TRBD1. The junction had 7 bases not matched to a gene; V was cut back by 4 bases and J by 9 bases. The length of the CDR3 is 13 residues. Looked up from germline, CDR1 is KGHDR and CDR2 is SFDVKD. As DNA, the CDR3 is TGTGCCACCAGTGACTATAGGGGGCAGGCCCAGTACTTC. This translates into CATSDYRGQAQYF.

This clonotype was found many times. This chain uses TRBV5-1 with TRBJ2-3; unclear D gene. V lost 0 bases, J lost 2 bases, and 7 bases lay in between. CDR3 length: 14 residues. Germline V CDR1 and CDR2: SGHRS, YFSETQ. The CDR3 sequence: CASSLGGNTDTQYF. In nucleotides, the CDR3 is TGCGCCAGCAGCTTGGGTGGCAACACAGATACGCAGTATTTT.

Notes on this clonotype: A clone one base away is much larger, so this may be a read error. This rearrangement joins TRBV6-2 or TRBV6-3 to TRBJ1-1, with no clear D. CDR1 MNHEY and CDR2 SVGEGT come from the germline V gene. The V end was cut by 2 bases, the J end by 7 bases, with 5 bases between. CDR3 size: 11 residues. The CDR3 here is CASSYTIEAFF. CDR3 nucleotide sequence: TGTGCCAGCAGTTACACTATTGAAGCTTTCTTT.

This clonotype was detected ten times or more. The chain is built from TRBV18 and TRBJ1-5, with 10 positions matching TRBD1. CDR1 is KGHSH and CDR2 is LQKENI in the germline V gene. With V trimmed by 0 bases and J by 6 bases, 17 bases remained unmatched. There are 20 residues in the CDR3. The CDR3 bases are TGTGCCAGCTCACCACCGGGATGGGAAGGACAGGGGGGTCTCGGTCAGCCCCAGCATTTT. Translating it yields CASSPPGWEGQGGLGQPQHF.

This clonotype was recorded at least ten times. V and J are TRBV9 and TRBJ2-3; 7 nucleotides align to TRBD2. Germline CDR1 reads SGDLS; CDR2 reads YYNGEE. The CDR3 is 17 residues long. V lost 0 bases to trimming and J lost 3 bases; unmatched junction nucleotides: 10. The CDR3 here is CASSVGADAGVTDTQYF. The DNA of the CDR3 is TGTGCCAGCAGCGTAGGCGCGGACGCGGGGGTGACAGATACGCAGTATTTT.

This clonotype appeared many times. V is TRBV4-1 and J is TRBJ2-5, with 11 bases lining up with TRBD2. Germline lookup yields CDR1 MGHRA and CDR2 YSYEKL. This CDR3 spans 14 amino acids. Trimming cost V 4 bases and J 2 bases; bases outside gene matches: 0. The CDR3 nucleotides read TGCGCCAGCAGCCGGACTAGCGGGCAAGAGACCCAGTACTTC. Its translation is CASSRTSGQETQYF.

This clonotype appeared many times. The chain has TRBV5-1 and TRBJ2-3; 7 nucleotides match TRBD2. Losses at the gene ends were 1 base for V and 3 bases for J; bases not matched to a gene: 5. The CDR3 sequence is 15 residues long. Germline V gene lookup returns CDR1 SGHRS and CDR2 YFSETQ. CDR3 DNA sequence: TGCGCCAGCAGCTTGCCGGGCGGGAGAACAGATACGCAGTATTTT. Translation gives CASSLPGGRTDTQYF.

This clonotype was picked up many times. The chain has TRBV6-1 and TRBJ1-1, with 7 bases aligning to TRBD1. V was clipped by 3 bases and J by 0 bases; unmatched bases: 7. The CDR3 is 16 amino acids. Germline assignment: CDR1 MNHNS and CDR2 SASEGT. CDR3 sequence reads: CASSEPTGPMNTEAFF. CDR3 in DNA: TGTGCCAGCAGTGAGCCGACAGGGCCTATGAACACTGAAGCTTTCTTT.

This clonotype was recorded at least ten times. V is TRBV5-1 and J is TRBJ2-1; 8 bases are shared with TRBD1. Germline CDR1 reads SGHRS; CDR2 reads YFSETQ. Germline trimming cut 1 base from V and 7 bases from J; bases unmatched to any gene: 7. The CDR3 has 15 residues. In DNA, the CDR3 is TGCGCCAGCAGCTTGTCGCCCGACAGGGGAAATGAGCAGTTCTTC. The encoded protein is CASSLSPDRGNEQFF.

This clonotype has ten or more counts. The chain employs TRBV7-2 and TRBJ1-2, with a weak D call TRBD1 (6 bases). The CDR3 runs to 17 residues. V was trimmed by 6 bases and J by 4 bases, leaving 24 bases between them. In germline, CDR1 is SGHTA, CDR2 FQGNSA. As DNA, the CDR3 is TGTGCCAGCAGTTTAAAGGACAGCACTACCGGAAGCTATGGCTACACCTTC. Protein product: CASSLKDSTTGSYGYTF.

This clonotype was observed many times. The chain is built from TRBV5-1 and TRBJ1-1; 7 bases map to TRBD1. The CDR3 extends over 13 amino acids. Germline V gives CDR1 SGHRS, CDR2 YFSETQ. The trim removed 3 bases at V and 9 bases at J, leaving 8 bases unmatched. CDR3 sequence: CASSSTGPGKAFF. The DNA for the CDR3 is TGCGCCAGCAGCTCGACAGGGCCGGGCAAAGCTTTCTTT.